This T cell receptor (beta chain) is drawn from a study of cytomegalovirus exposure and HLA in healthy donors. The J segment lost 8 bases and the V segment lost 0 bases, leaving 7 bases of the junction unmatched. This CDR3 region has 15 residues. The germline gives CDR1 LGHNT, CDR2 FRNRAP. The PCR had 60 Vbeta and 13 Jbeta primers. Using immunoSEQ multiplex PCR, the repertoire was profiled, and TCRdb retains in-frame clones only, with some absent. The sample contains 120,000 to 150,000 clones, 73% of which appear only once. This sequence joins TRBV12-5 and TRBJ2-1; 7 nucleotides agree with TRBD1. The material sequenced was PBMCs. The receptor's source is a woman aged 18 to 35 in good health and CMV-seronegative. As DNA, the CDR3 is TGTGCTAGTGGTTTGGTGGGTACAGGGGCAGATGAGCAGTTCTTC. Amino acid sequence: CASGLVGTGADEQFF.